This passage covers 15 T cell receptor beta chains from one sample sequenced in a study of monozygotic twins with inflammatory bowel disease. TCRdb re-called the 5' RACE reads and gives one entry per CDR3 protein, without DNA. This sample's table has a few hundred thousand distinct CDR3 sequences. The sequencing sample was made of blood. The receptors derive from a human donor with ulcerative colitis or Crohn's disease, or a healthy co-twin of an affected twin (not recorded which).

The rearrangement uses TRBV6-1 and TRBJ2-2; the D call from TCRdb, TRBD2, cannot be confirmed without DNA. The CDR3 is 15 amino acids. Germline CDR1 and CDR2: MNHNS and SASEGT. The CDR3: CASSTTSGKGGELFF.

This chain joins TRBV11-2 and TRBJ1-5. Per the germline V gene, CDR1 is SGHAT and CDR2 is FQNNGV. The CDR3 loop spans 15 amino acids. The chain's CDR3 is CASSLDRSALQPQHF.

This chain joins TRBV24-1 and TRBJ1-1; TCRdb proposes TRBD1, but this gene call is untestable without DNA. CDR1 is KGHDR, CDR2 SFDVKD, per germline. The CDR3 length is 14 residues. The CDR3 loop is CATSDAGAKAEAFF.

The V call is TRBV14, the J call TRBJ2-7; the D call from TCRdb, TRBD1, cannot be confirmed without DNA. The CDR3 length is 14 residues. Germline V CDR1 and CDR2: SGHDN, FVKESK. CDR3 amino acids: CASSHRDGTYEQYF.

The chain links TRBV3-1 to TRBJ2-7. The CDR3 contains 15 residues. CDR1 is LGHDT, CDR2 YNNKEL, per germline (reference sequence). The CDR3 here is CASSLSSSSSYEQYF.

The chain has TRBV11-3 and TRBJ2-1; TCRdb gives TRBD2 as the D gene, but with no DNA this cannot be confirmed. In germline, CDR1 is SGHNT, CDR2 YENEEA. The CDR3 extends over 14 amino acids. This CDR3 is CASSPEGGYNEQFF.

V and J are TRBV27 and TRBJ2-3; TCRdb's assignment of TRBD1 cannot be checked, as there is no DNA. Germline loops: CDR1 MNHEY, CDR2 SMNVEV (reference sequence). The CDR3 extends over 16 amino acids. The CDR3 reads CASSPRGTGSTDTQYF.

The chain carries TRBV6-5 and TRBJ1-4; the TRBD1 assignment by TCRdb is unverifiable without DNA. CDR1 is MNHEY and CDR2 is SVGAGI in the germline V gene. The CDR3 runs to 15 residues. Here the CDR3 reads CASTDGGQGLKKLFF.

This chain uses TRBV5-1 with TRBJ1-4; absent DNA, TCRdb's TRBD1 call cannot be checked. The CDR3 length is 17 residues. CDR1 is SGHRS, CDR2 YFSETQ, per germline. CDR3 amino acids: CASSLGLDRRLNEKLFF.

J is TRBJ2-2 and V is TRBV7-6; TCRdb outputs TRBD2, but without DNA this stays unchecked. The germline V gene encodes CDR1 SGHVS and CDR2 FNYEAQ. CDR3 length: 17 amino acids. The CDR3 spells CASSPETGPFNTGELFF. The full variable domain, completed using reference TRBV7-6 and TRBJ2-2, is GAGVSQSPRYKVTKRGQDVALRCDPISGHVSLYWYRQALGQGPEFLTYFNYEAQQDKSGLPNDRFSAERPEGSISTLTIQRTEQRDSAMYRCASSPETGPFNTGELFFGEGSRLTVL.

J is TRBJ2-3 and V is TRBV7-3; TCRdb designates TRBD2, a call that cannot be tested without DNA. The CDR3 runs to 15 residues. Germline V CDR1 and CDR2: SGHTA, FQGTGA. The CDR3 is CASSLSGGNTDTQYF.

The V gene is TRBV5-1, the J gene TRBJ2-3; TCRdb's D call, TRBD1, is unchecked because there is no DNA. This CDR3 region has 15 residues. Germline CDR1 is SGHRS and CDR2 is YFSETQ. CDR3 in amino acids: CASSSVGPPTDTQYF.

The J gene is TRBJ1-5, the V gene TRBV5-1; TCRdb lists TRBD1, though no DNA is available to test this call. Germline V gene data show CDR1 as SGHRS and CDR2 as YFSETQ. CDR3 length: 14 amino acids. The CDR3: CASSSGTGNQPQHF.

This chain links TRBV19 with TRBJ1-1. CDR3 length: 13 residues. CDR1 is LNHDA and CDR2 is SQIVND in the germline V gene (reference sequence). This CDR3 reads CATSMKVNTEAFF.

This sequence joins TRBV20-1 and TRBJ2-4; TCRdb returns TRBD1, unconfirmable since there is no DNA. The CDR3 length is 14 residues. Germline V gene data show CDR1 as DFQATT and CDR2 as SNEGSKA (reference sequence). The CDR3 sequence: CSAAKTAAKNIQYF.